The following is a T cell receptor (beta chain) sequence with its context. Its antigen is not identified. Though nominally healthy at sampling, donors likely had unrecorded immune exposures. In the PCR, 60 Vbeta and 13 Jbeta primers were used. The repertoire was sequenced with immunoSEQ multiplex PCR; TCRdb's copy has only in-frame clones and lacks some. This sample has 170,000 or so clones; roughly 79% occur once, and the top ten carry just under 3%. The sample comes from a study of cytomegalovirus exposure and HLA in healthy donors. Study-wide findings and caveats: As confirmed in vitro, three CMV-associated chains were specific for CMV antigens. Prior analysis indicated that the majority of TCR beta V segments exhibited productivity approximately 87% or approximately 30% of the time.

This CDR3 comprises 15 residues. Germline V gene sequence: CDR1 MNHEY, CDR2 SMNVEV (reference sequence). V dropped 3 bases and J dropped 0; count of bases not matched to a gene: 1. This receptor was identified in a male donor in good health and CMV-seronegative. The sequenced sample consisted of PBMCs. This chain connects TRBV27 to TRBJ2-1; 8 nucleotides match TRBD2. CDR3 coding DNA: TGTGCCAGCAGTTTCGGGACTAGCTCCTACAATGAGCAGTTCTTC. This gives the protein CASSFGTSSYNEQFF.